This T cell receptor (beta chain) was sequenced in a study of tumor and adjacent non-tumor tissue in lung cancer. The library came from three nested PCR rounds adapted from ARM-PCR protocols. TCRdb analysed the multiplex PCR reads with MiXCR anew, one entry per CDR3 protein. The table records about 93,000 distinct CDR3 sequences, roughly 70% of them present only once. V lost 2 bases, J lost 4 bases, and 13 bases lay in between. The CDR3 has 15 amino acids. Germline assignment: CDR1 MNHEY and CDR2 SMNVEV (reference sequence). This sample's RNA came from whole unsorted tissue. The receptor's source is a man aged 60-69 years with non-small cell lung cancer. Sequencing was done on a sample of lung tumor tissue. The chain uses TRBV27 and TRBJ2-3; either TRBD1 or TRBD2 may supply D (5 bases each). CDR3 bases: TGTGCCAGCAGTTTAATACAGGAGGCGGCAGATACGCAGTATTTT. Its protein is CASSLIQEAADTQYF.